This entry concerns a single TCR beta chain. Its antigen is not identified. The PCR had 60 Vbeta and 13 Jbeta primers. Data came from immunoSEQ multiplex PCR; TCRdb stores just in-frame clones and leaves some out. The sample includes over 70,000 clones, 77% of them seen just once. V was cut by 5 bases and J by 3 bases, with 11 bases left in between. This CDR3 is built from 15 residues. CDR1 and CDR2 from the germline V gene are LNHDA and SQIVND (reference sequence). This entry comes from a study of cytomegalovirus exposure and HLA in healthy donors. Study details: Out of 398 genotyped donors, less than 85% belonged to the Caucasian-associated ancestry cluster. Whole-study results and caveats: Follow-up analysis found HLA locus-dependent TCR association rates, highest for DRB1 and lowest for HLA-C. Later on, an analysis found that several of the most significant clusters appeared to be linked to common viral pathogens, which included parvovirus B19.

Sample: PBMCs. The chain couples TRBV19 to TRBJ2-6; D is unclear. The receptor was isolated from a middle-aged man in good health and CMV-seropositive. DNA of the CDR3: TGTGCCAGTAGTCCGGTCCGTAGTGGGGCCAACGTCCTGACTTTC. This sequence encodes CASSPVRSGANVLTF.